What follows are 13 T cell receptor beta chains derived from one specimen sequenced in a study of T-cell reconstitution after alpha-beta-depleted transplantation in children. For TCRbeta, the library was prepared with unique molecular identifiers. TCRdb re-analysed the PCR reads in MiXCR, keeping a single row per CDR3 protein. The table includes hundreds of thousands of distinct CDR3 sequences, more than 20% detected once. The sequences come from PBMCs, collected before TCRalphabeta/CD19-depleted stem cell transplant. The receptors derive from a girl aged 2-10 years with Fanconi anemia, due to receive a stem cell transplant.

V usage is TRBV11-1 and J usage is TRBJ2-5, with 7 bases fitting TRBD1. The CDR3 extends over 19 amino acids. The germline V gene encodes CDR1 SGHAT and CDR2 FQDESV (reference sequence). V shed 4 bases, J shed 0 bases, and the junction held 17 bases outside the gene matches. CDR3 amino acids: CASSSPIEVTGTDQETQYF. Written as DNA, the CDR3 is TGTGCCAGCAGCTCTCCCATCGAGGTAACAGGGACAGACCAAGAGACCCAGTACTTC.

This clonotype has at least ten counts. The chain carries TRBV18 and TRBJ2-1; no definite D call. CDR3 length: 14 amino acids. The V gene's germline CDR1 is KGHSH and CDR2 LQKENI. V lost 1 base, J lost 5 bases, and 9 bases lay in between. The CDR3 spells CASSPLGSNNEQFF. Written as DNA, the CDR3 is TGTGCCAGCTCACCACTGGGTAGCAACAATGAGCAGTTCTTC.

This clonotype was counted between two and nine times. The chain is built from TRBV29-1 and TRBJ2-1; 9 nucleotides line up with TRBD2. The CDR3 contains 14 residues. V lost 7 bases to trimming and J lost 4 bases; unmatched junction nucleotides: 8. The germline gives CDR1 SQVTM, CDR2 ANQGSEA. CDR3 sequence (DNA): TGCAGCGCCCAGACTAGCGGAGTTTACAATGAGCAGTTCTTC. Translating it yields CSAQTSGVYNEQFF.

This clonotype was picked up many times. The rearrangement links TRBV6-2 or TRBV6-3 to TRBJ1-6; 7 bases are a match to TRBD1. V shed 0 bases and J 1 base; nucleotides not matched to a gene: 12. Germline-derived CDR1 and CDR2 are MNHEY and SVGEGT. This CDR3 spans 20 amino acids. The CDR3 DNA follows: TGTGCCAGCAGTTACTCCCCCCCCTGGGACAGTGTGTCCTATAATTCACCCCTCCACTTT. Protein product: CASSYSPPWDSVSYNSPLHF.

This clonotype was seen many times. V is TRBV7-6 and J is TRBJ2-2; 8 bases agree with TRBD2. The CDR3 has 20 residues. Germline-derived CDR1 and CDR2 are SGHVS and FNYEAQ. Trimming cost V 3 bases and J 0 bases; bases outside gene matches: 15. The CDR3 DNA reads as TGTGCCAGCAGCTTTTATAGCGGGGTAATGGGGCGTTCGAACACCGGGGAGCTGTTTTTT. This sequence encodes CASSFYSGVMGRSNTGELFF.

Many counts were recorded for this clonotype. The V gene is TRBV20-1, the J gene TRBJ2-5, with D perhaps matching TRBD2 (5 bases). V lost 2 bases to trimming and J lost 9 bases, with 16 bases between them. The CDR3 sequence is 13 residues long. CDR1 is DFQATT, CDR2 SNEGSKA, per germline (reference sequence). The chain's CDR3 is CSARRPQRVAQYF. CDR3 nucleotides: TGCAGTGCTAGAAGGCCGCAGAGGGTGGCCCAGTACTTC.

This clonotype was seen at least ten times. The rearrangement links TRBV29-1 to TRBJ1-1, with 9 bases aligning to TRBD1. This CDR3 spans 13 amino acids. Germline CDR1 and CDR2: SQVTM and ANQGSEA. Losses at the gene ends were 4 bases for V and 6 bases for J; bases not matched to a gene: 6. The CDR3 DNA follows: TGCAGCGTTGCCCGAACAGGGGGCCCTGAAGCTTTCTTT. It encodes CSVARTGGPEAFF.

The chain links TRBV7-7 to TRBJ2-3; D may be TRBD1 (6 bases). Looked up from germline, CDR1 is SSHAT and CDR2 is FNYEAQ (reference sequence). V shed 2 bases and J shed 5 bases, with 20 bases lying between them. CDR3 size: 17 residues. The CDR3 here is CASSLTLWGRGGDTQYF. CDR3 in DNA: TGTGCCAGCAGCTTAACATTGTGGGGGCGAGGGGGAGATACGCAGTATTTT.

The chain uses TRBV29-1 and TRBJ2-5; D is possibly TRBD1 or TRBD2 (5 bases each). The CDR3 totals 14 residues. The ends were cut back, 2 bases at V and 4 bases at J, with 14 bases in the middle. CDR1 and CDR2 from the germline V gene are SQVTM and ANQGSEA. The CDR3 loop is CSVELQGRGETQYF. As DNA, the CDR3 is TGCAGCGTTGAATTGCAGGGACGGGGAGAGACCCAGTACTTC.

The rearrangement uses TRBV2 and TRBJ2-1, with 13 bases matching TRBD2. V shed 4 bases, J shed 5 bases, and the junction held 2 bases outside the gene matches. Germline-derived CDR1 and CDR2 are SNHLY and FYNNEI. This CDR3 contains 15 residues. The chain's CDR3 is CASSVGLAGNNEQFF. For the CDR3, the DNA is TGTGCCAGCAGTGTGGGACTAGCGGGAAACAATGAGCAGTTCTTC. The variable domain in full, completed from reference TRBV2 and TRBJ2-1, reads EPEVTQTPSHQVTQMGQEVILRCVPISNHLYFYWYRQILGQKVEFLVSFYNNEISEKSEIFDDQFSVERPDGSNFTLKIRSTKLEDSAMYFCASSVGLAGNNEQFFGPGTRLTVL.

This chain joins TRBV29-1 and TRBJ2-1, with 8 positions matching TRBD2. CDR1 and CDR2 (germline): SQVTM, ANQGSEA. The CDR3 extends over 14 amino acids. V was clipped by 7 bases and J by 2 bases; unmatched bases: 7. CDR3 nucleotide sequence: TGCAGCGCCCCGCCTAGCGGGCCCTACAATGAGCAGTTCTTC. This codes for CSAPPSGPYNEQFF.

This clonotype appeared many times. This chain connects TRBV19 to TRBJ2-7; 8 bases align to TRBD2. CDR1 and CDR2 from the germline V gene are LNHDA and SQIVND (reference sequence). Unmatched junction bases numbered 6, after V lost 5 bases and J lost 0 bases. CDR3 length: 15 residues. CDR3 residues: CASSPNSGASYEQYF. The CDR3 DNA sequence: TGTGCCAGTAGTCCTAATAGCGGGGCCTCCTACGAGCAGTACTTC.

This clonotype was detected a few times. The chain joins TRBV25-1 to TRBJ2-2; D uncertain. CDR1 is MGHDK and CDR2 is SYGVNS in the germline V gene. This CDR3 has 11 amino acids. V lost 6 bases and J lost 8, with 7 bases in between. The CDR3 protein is CASRSLGELFF. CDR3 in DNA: TGTGCCAGCAGATCCTTGGGGGAGCTGTTTTTT.